These 30 T cell receptor beta chains were sequenced from one sample in a study of vaccination and CD4 T cells after COVID-19. The treatment: roughly 11-day PBMC culture with coronavirus spike peptide pools or control peptides (ViraFEST assay). Scientists ran DNA taken from cultured CD4+ T cells through the Oncomine TCR Beta short-read assay for sequencing. Using its own MiXCR run on the PCR reads, TCRdb lists one record per CDR3 protein. Seen here are under 25,000 distinct CDR3 sequences, around 42% observed once, and the top ten hold 11% to 15%. These receptors' antigens are unknown. Specimen: cultured CD4+ T cells from blood. Every receptor here comes from a human donor with COVID-19.

This clonotype was observed a handful of times. The chain is built from TRBV20-1 and TRBJ1-2, with a possible D match to TRBD1 (5 bases). The CDR3 has 13 amino acids. From germline, CDR1 is DFQATT and CDR2 SNEGSKA (reference sequence). The germline V and J ends were trimmed by 6 bases and 8 bases, with 19 bases remaining between them. The CDR3 DNA sequence: TGCAGTGCCCTAGCAGACAGCTTCGAAGGCTACACCTTC. This translates into CSALADSFEGYTF.

V is TRBV18 and J is TRBJ1-2; D not resolved. The germline V and J ends were trimmed by 0 bases and 4 bases, with 9 bases remaining between them. CDR3 length: 14 amino acids. The germline CDR1 and CDR2 sequences are KGHSH and LQKENI. The CDR3 is CASSPPVQGYGYTF. In nucleotides, the CDR3 is TGTGCCAGCTCACCACCGGTACAAGGCTATGGCTACACCTTC.

A few counts support this clonotype. The chain is built from TRBV7-8 and TRBJ1-2, with 8 bases identical to TRBD1. This CDR3 comprises 16 residues. The germline V gene has CDR1 SGHVS and CDR2 FQNEAQ. With 5 bases clipped from V and 2 bases from J, the junction kept 10 bases outside the gene matches. Here the CDR3 reads CASSAGTGVRNYGYTF. The CDR3 DNA reads TGTGCCAGCAGCGCCGGGACAGGCGTGCGAAACTATGGCTACACCTTC.

This clonotype came up a few times. The chain employs TRBV30 and TRBJ2-6; D call uncertain. V was pared by 0 bases and J by 0 bases, with 6 bases between. There are 15 residues in the CDR3. CDR1 and CDR2 from the germline V gene are GTSNPN and SVGIG (reference sequence). CDR3 protein: CAWSVLASGANVLTF. DNA of the CDR3: TGTGCCTGGAGTGTACTGGCCTCTGGGGCCAACGTCCTGACTTTC.

The chain employs TRBV30 and TRBJ1-6, with D perhaps matching TRBD1 (5 bases). V lost 8 bases to trimming and J lost 10 bases, with 15 bases between them. This CDR3 is 12 amino acids long. CDR1 and CDR2 from the germline V gene are GTSNPN and SVGIG (reference sequence). The CDR3, as DNA: TGTGCCCAAGGCGGCAGGGAGTCACCCCTCCACTTT. Protein product: CAQGGRESPLHF.

The chain joins TRBV11-2 to TRBJ2-7; D unresolved. Germline CDR1 and CDR2: SGHAT and FQNNGV. V was pared by 5 bases and J by 2 bases, with 10 bases between. The CDR3 sequence is 13 residues long. The CDR3 region is CASSRAGAYEQYF. The CDR3 region has the DNA TGTGCCAGCAGCAGGGCAGGAGCCTACGAGCAGTACTTC.

The V and J genes are TRBV12-2 and TRBJ1-2. TRBV12-2 is reported as a pseudogene. The CDR3 runs to 13 residues. This CDR3 is CASRQRIRYGYTF. For the CDR3, the DNA is TGTGCAAGTCGCCAAAGAATCCGCTATGGCTACACCTTC.

The chain recombines TRBV29-1 with TRBJ1-2, with D possibly matching TRBD1 (6 bases). The V end lost 8 bases, the J end lost 3 bases, and 13 bases lay between the germline ends. CDR1 and CDR2 (germline): SQVTM, ANQGSEA. The CDR3 has 12 residues. The CDR3 here is CSTDRLDYGYTF. CDR3 nucleotide sequence: TGCAGCACCGACAGGTTGGACTATGGCTACACCTTC.

The chain couples TRBV14 to TRBJ1-4; D remains ambiguous. Per germline, CDR1 SGHDN and CDR2 FVKESK. CDR3 length: 12 amino acids. The V end lost 6 bases, the J end lost 10 bases, and 12 bases lay between the germline ends. In DNA, the CDR3 is TGTGCCAGCAGTCAATCTAGCGGAAAACTGTTTTTT. This encodes CASSQSSGKLFF. Full variable domain (rest looked up from reference TRBV14 and TRBJ1-4): EAGVTQFPSHSVIEKGQTVTLRCDPISGHDNLYWYRRVMGKEIKFLLHFVKESKQDESGMPNNRFLAERTGGTYSTLKVQPAELEDSGVYFCASSQSSGKLFFGSGTQLSVL.

The rearrangement links TRBV6-1 to TRBJ2-5; D is uncertain. This CDR3 is 15 amino acids long. CDR1 MNHNS and CDR2 SASEGT come from the germline V gene. Trimming removed 6 bases from V and 1 base from J, with 15 bases in between. The DNA of the CDR3 is TGTGCCAGCAGAACATATCCTAGTGGCCAAGAGACCCAGTACTTC. Translated: CASRTYPSGQETQYF.

The CDR3 nucleotides are TGTGCCAGCAGTTATGACGTTGGCAGGGATTACGAGCAGTACTTC. Protein sequence: CASSYDVGRDYEQYF. This chain uses TRBV6-5 with TRBJ2-7; D possibly corresponds to TRBD1 (5 bases). The V gene lost 3 bases and the J gene lost 4 bases, with 16 bases spanning the gap. The germline CDR1 and CDR2 sequences are MNHEY and SVGAGI. The CDR3 consists of 15 residues.

This chain links TRBV20-1 with TRBJ2-4, with D possibly called TRBD1 or TRBD2 (5 bases each). Trimming cost V 7 bases and J 7 bases, with 17 bases left between them. Per the germline V gene, CDR1 is DFQATT and CDR2 is SNEGSKA (reference sequence). The CDR3 length is 13 residues. CDR3: CSVWASEGNIQYF. The CDR3 DNA sequence: TGCAGTGTTTGGGCCAGTGAGGGGAACATTCAGTACTTC.

The CDR3 reads CASSPRPTSFTDTQYF. The CDR3, as DNA: TGTGCCAGCAGCCCGCGCCCCACTAGTTTCACAGATACGCAGTATTTT. V usage is TRBV7-3 and J usage is TRBJ2-3, with D tentatively TRBD2 (5 bases). There are 16 residues in the CDR3. Trimming took 5 bases from V and 2 from J, leaving 17 bases between them. CDR1 is SGHTA and CDR2 is FQGTGA in the germline V gene.

The gene calls are TRBV5-1 and TRBJ1-1; weak D call: TRBD1 (6 bases). V lost 0 bases and J lost 1, with 16 bases in between. Germline CDR1 is SGHRS and CDR2 is YFSETQ. This CDR3 has 17 amino acids. In DNA, the CDR3 is TGCGCCAGCAGCTTGGGAAAAACAGGGTACGAGAACACTGAAGCTTTCTTT. Encoded protein: CASSLGKTGYENTEAFF. The entire variable domain, with the rest obtained from reference TRBV5-1 and TRBJ1-1, is as follows: KAGVTQTPRYLIKTRGQQVTLSCSPISGHRSVSWYQQTPGQGLQFLFEYFSETQRNKGNFPGRFSGRQFSNSRSEMNVSTLELGDSALYLCASSLGKTGYENTEAFFGQGTRLTVV.

J is TRBJ2-7 and V is TRBV19; the D is unclear. Germline loops: CDR1 LNHDA, CDR2 SQIVND (reference sequence). The CDR3 length is 16 residues. V shed 5 bases and J shed 7 bases, with 24 bases lying between them. CDR3: CASSVYRAPTPTEQYF. DNA of the CDR3: TGTGCCAGTAGTGTCTATCGGGCCCCGACCCCTACGGAGCAGTACTTC.

The chain joins TRBV9 to TRBJ2-2; 8 bases map to TRBD1. This CDR3 is 14 amino acids long. The V gene end was trimmed by 5 bases and the J gene end by 7 bases; junction bases not matched to a gene: 7. The germline V gene encodes CDR1 SGDLS and CDR2 YYNGEE. CDR3 protein: CASRVGQGGGELFF. Here the CDR3 DNA reads TGTGCCAGCAGGGTTGGACAGGGAGGCGGGGAGCTGTTTTTT.

This rearrangement joins TRBV2 to TRBJ1-6; tentatively, D is TRBD1 (5 bases). Germline CDR1 SNHLY, CDR2 FYNNEI. This CDR3 comprises 15 residues. Trimming cost V 4 bases and J 0 bases, with 7 bases left between them. The CDR3 is CASSGQSSYNSPLHF. The CDR3 nucleotides are TGTGCCAGCAGTGGACAGAGCTCCTATAATTCACCCCTCCACTTT.

The chain uses TRBV6-1 and TRBJ2-1, with a tentative D call TRBD2 (6 bases). This CDR3 contains 15 residues. The V and J ends lost 5 bases and 8 bases respectively, with 19 bases between them. Germline CDR1 is MNHNS and CDR2 is SASEGT. The CDR3 protein is CASSPRGWNWYEQFF. Here the CDR3 DNA reads TGTGCCAGCAGTCCCCGGGGGTGGAATTGGTATGAGCAGTTCTTC.

The rearrangement joins TRBV19 to TRBJ1-2; no definite D call. CDR1 is LNHDA, CDR2 SQIVND, per germline (reference sequence). Trimming took 0 bases from V and 4 from J, leaving 9 bases between them. This CDR3 spans 14 amino acids. This chain's CDR3 is CASSIDPVTYGYTF. In nucleotides, the CDR3 is TGTGCCAGTAGTATAGATCCCGTTACCTATGGCTACACCTTC.

V gene TRBV6-1 combines with J gene TRBJ2-6; TRBD1 is a possible D gene (6 bases). The length of the CDR3 is 18 residues. The V end lost 5 bases, the J end lost 1 base, and 18 bases lay between the germline ends. Germline CDR1 reads MNHNS; CDR2 reads SASEGT. The CDR3 is CASSPWGQGGSGANVLTF. The DNA for the CDR3 is TGTGCCAGCAGTCCCTGGGGGCAGGGCGGGTCTGGGGCCAACGTCCTGACTTTC.

This chain joins TRBV19 and TRBJ1-2, with D perhaps TRBD1 (5 bases). The CDR3 spans 14 residues. Trimming removed 5 bases at V and 3 bases at J, with 13 bases between. From germline, CDR1 is LNHDA and CDR2 SQIVND (reference sequence). The CDR3 DNA reads TGTGCCAGTAGTGCCCGACAGCACTACTATGGCTACACCTTC. Its protein is CASSARQHYYGYTF. The whole variable domain, filled in from reference TRBV19 and TRBJ1-2, reads DGGITQSPKYLFRKEGQNVTLSCEQNLNHDAMYWYRQDPGQGLRLIYYSQIVNDFQKGDIAEGYSVSREKKESFPLTVTSAQKNPTAFYLCASSARQHYYGYTFGSGTRLTVV.

This clonotype appeared a few times. This rearrangement joins TRBV20-1 to TRBJ2-5; possibly TRBD2 for D (6 bases). The V gene lost 3 bases and the J gene lost 5 bases, with 16 bases spanning the gap. The CDR3 runs to 14 residues. Germline CDR1 reads DFQATT; CDR2 reads SNEGSKA (reference sequence). The CDR3 here is CSASRRGRDETQYF. The CDR3 DNA is TGCAGTGCTAGTCGGCGGGGTAGGGACGAGACCCAGTACTTC.

The rearrangement joins TRBV28 to TRBJ2-2, with TRBD2 matching over 13 bases. This CDR3 spans 20 amino acids. The V gene end was trimmed by 6 bases and the J gene end by 2 bases; junction bases not matched to a gene: 15. Germline CDR1 is MDHEN and CDR2 is SYDVKM. This CDR3 is CASRPRPATSGGKNTGELFF. CDR3 sequence (DNA): TGTGCCAGCAGACCCCGGCCAGCGACTAGCGGGGGGAAAAACACCGGGGAGCTGTTTTTT.

V usage is TRBV6-1 and J usage is TRBJ2-3; D possibly matches TRBD1 or TRBD2 (6 bases each). The CDR3 consists of 17 residues. CDR1 and CDR2 from the germline V gene are MNHNS and SASEGT. Trimming cost V 5 bases and J 0 bases, with 18 bases left between them. CDR3 sequence: CASSRARGHTSTDTQYF. For the CDR3, the DNA is TGTGCCAGCAGTAGGGCCCGGGGGCACACTAGCACAGATACGCAGTATTTT.

The chain joins TRBV20-1 to TRBJ2-2, with 10 bases identical to TRBD1. This CDR3 contains 16 residues. Unmatched junction bases numbered 8, after V lost 2 bases and J lost 5 bases. Germline values: CDR1 DFQATT, CDR2 SNEGSKA (reference sequence). This CDR3 reads CSARPPGQGFTGELFF. In DNA form, the CDR3 reads TGCAGTGCTAGACCCCCGGGACAGGGGTTTACCGGGGAGCTGTTTTTT.

In its sample, this clonotype was seen a few times. The V call is TRBV6-1, the J call TRBJ1-2; perhaps TRBD1 as D (6 bases). This CDR3 has 16 amino acids. Trimming took 0 bases from V and 2 from J, leaving 13 bases between them. Germline V gives CDR1 MNHNS, CDR2 SASEGT. The CDR3 reads CASSEAGGGVNYGYTF. CDR3 bases: TGTGCCAGCAGTGAAGCAGGAGGGGGGGTAAACTATGGCTACACCTTC.

Remarks on this clonotype: One junction end does not reproduce the germline sequence, and a read error may be involved. This sequence joins TRBV7-3 and TRBJ2-3; D is possibly TRBD1 or TRBD2 (6 bases each). Per germline, CDR1 SGHTA and CDR2 FQGTGA. The CDR3 is 14 amino acids. The CDR3 reads CASSLTAGTYTQYF. The CDR3 bases are TGTGCCAGCAGTTTAACGGCGGGGACATATACGCAGTATTTT.

The chain joins TRBV2 to TRBJ2-1; D is uncertain. The V end lost 4 bases, the J end lost 10 bases, and 14 bases lay between the germline ends. The germline gives CDR1 SNHLY, CDR2 FYNNEI. The CDR3 spans 13 residues. CDR3 amino acids: CASSVRPAREQFF. DNA of the CDR3: TGTGCCAGCAGTGTCAGACCCGCGAGGGAGCAGTTCTTC.

This clonotype was picked up one time. This chain joins TRBV6-1 and TRBJ2-3; D could derive from TRBD1 or TRBD2 (5 bases each). CDR3 length: 14 residues. Germline CDR1 MNHNS, CDR2 SASEGT. V gave up 6 bases and J gave up 0 bases, with 10 bases separating them. In DNA form, the CDR3 reads TGTGCCAGCAGACGGGACGTTAGCACAGATACGCAGTATTTT. It encodes CASRRDVSTDTQYF.

The gene calls are TRBV10-2 and TRBJ2-1; no firm D call. The CDR3 is 14 residues long. V was pared by 4 bases and J by 1 base, with 8 bases between. In germline, CDR1 is WSHSY, CDR2 SAAADI. In nucleotides, the CDR3 is TGCGCCAGCAGTGCCGGGTTTTCCTACAATGAGCAGTTCTTC. Its protein product is CASSAGFSYNEQFF.